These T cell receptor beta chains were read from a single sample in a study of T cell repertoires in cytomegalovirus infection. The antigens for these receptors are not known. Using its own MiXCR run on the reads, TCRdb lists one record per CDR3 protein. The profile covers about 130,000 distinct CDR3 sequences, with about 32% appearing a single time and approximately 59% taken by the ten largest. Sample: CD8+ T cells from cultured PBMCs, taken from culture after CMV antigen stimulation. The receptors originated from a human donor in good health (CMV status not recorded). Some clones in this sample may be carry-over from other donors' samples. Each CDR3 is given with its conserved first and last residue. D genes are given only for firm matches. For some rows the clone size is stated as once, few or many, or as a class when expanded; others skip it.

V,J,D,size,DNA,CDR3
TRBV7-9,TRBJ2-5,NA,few,TGTGCCAGCAGACCCTGGGACTTAGTGGAGACCCAGTACTTC,CASRPWDLVETQYF
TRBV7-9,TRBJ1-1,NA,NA,TGTGCCAGCAGCCCCCGGGACCGGGGGTGGAACACTGAAGCTTTCTTT,CASSPRDRGWNTEAFF
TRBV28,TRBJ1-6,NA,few,TGTGCCAGTTGGGCAGGGATTTTCAACTATAATTCACCCCTCCACTTT,CASWAGIFNYNSPLHF
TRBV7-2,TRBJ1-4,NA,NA,TGTGCCAGCAGTCTTCCCCCGGATGAAAAACTGTTTTTT,CASSLPPDEKLFF
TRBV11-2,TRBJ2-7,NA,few,TGTGCCAGCAGCTTAGGTCGAACTCACTACGAGCAGTACTTC,CASSLGRTHYEQYF
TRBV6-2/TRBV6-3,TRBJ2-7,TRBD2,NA,TGTGCCAGCACCCCAGCGGGGGGGCCTTACGAGCAGTACTTC,CASTPAGGPYEQYF
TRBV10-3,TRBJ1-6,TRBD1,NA,TGTGCCATCAGTGAGTGGGCGACAGGGAACAATTCACCCCTCCACTTT,CAISEWATGNNSPLHF
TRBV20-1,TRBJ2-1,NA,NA,TGCAGTGCTAGTCTGGCGAAACTCGCCTACAATGAGCAGTTCTTC,CSASLAKLAYNEQFF
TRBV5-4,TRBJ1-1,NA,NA,TGTGCCAGCAGTGGAGACAGACCCTCTGAAGCTTTCTTT,CASSGDRPSEAFF
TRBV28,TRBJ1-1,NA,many,TGTGCCAGCAGTGCGGTGGGGGGCGGGCTGCTTACTGAAGCTTTCTTT,CASSAVGGGLLTEAFF
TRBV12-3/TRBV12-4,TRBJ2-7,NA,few,TGTGCCAGCAGTTTCCAGGGTCTAAACGAGCAGTACTTC,CASSFQGLNEQYF
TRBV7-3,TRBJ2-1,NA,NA,TGTGCCAGCAGCTACGGGGGAAGCTCCTACAATGAGCAGTTCTTC,CASSYGGSSYNEQFF
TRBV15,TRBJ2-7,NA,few,TGTGCCACCAGCGATCGGACAGCCTTCTACGAGCAGTACTTC,CATSDRTAFYEQYF
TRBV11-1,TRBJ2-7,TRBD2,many,TGTGCCAGCAGCCCGGGAGGGGGGCTTGCGTACGAGCAGTACTTC,CASSPGGGLAYEQYF